A selection of T cell receptor beta chains follows, all from one sample in a study of cytomegalovirus exposure and HLA in healthy donors. TCRdb's copy holds only in-frame clones and misses some; the assay was immunoSEQ multiplex PCR. The table has roughly 190,000 clones, around 90% seen once. The specimen sequenced was PBMCs. The receptors stem from a boy younger than 10 in good health and CMV-seronegative. The CDR3 runs from the conserved cysteine through the conserved F or W. The order of the fields is clone size, D gene, V gene, J gene, CDR3 DNA, CDR3 protein. A D gene is named only where the DNA matches it firmly. Clone size is given for some rows only: seen once, a few or many times, or a class if the clone is expanded.

>NA|NA|TRBV6-1|TRBJ1-1
TGTGCCAGCATCGTAGGGGCCGGGGCTTTCTTT
CASIVGAGAFF
>NA|NA|TRBV7-9|TRBJ2-5
TGTGCCAGCAGCACCCTTAGTGAGCAGTACTTC
CASSTLSEQYF
>NA|NA|TRBV30|TRBJ1-2
TGTGCCTGGAGTCGAGGCCTGGCCGGCTACACCTTC
CAWSRGLAGYTF
>NA|TRBD2|TRBV19|TRBJ2-1
TGTGCCAGTAGTTTGCGGGAGCACTCCTACAATGAGCAGTTCTTC
CASSLREHSYNEQFF
>NA|TRBD1|TRBV28|TRBJ2-2
TGTGCCAGCTCATCCCCCGGGACAGGGGTATCCGGGGAGCTGTTTTTT
CASSSPGTGVSGELFF
>NA|NA|TRBV15|TRBJ1-2
TGTGCCACCAGCAGAGATCTTGGGGGCACTGGCTATGGCTACACCTTC
CATSRDLGGTGYGYTF
>NA|NA|TRBV5-1|TRBJ1-2
TGCGCCAGCAGCCCGGTGGCAGGGGAAGGAGTCTATGGCTACACCTTC
CASSPVAGEGVYGYTF
>once|NA|TRBV4-1|TRBJ2-2
TGCGCCAGCAGCCATAACAGGGTCAACACCGGGGAGCTGTTTTTT
CASSHNRVNTGELFF
>NA|TRBD1|TRBV7-8|TRBJ2-2
TGTGCCAGCAGCTTAATCGGGACAGGAATAACCGGGGAGCTGTTTTTT
CASSLIGTGITGELFF
>few|TRBD1|TRBV28|TRBJ1-2
TGTGCCAGCAGGCCAACAGGGGGCCGGGGGGGCTACACCTTC
CASRPTGGRGGYTF
>NA|TRBD1|TRBV27|TRBJ1-6
TGTGCCAGCAGTCCCTCCGACAGGGGGAATTCACCCCTCCACTTT
CASSPSDRGNSPLHF
>NA|NA|TRBV29-1|TRBJ1-4
TGCAGCGTTACCGGGACATCACGGGAAAAACTGTTTTTT
CSVTGTSREKLFF
>NA|TRBD1|TRBV7-3|TRBJ2-7
TGTGCCAGCAGCTTCTCTGCAGGGGGCTCGGGGGAGCAGTACTTC
CASSFSAGGSGEQYF
>NA|TRBD2|TRBV18|TRBJ2-3
TGTGCCAGCTCACCCTCTTCGGGGGGAACAGATACGCAGTATTTT
CASSPSSGGTDTQYF
>NA|NA|TRBV5-1|TRBJ2-7
TGCGCCAGCAGGGGGGGTACCGGTCTCTCCTACGAGCAGTACTTC
CASRGGTGLSYEQYF
>few|TRBD1|TRBV6-1|TRBJ2-7
TGTGCCAGCAGTGGACGGGGACAGGGCTACGAGCAGTACTTC
CASSGRGQGYEQYF